The TCR beta chain under discussion was sequenced for a study of T cells in Graves' hyperthyroidism and ophthalmopathy. Researchers took RNA transcripts and amplified the TCR beta CDR3 regions from them. HTBI primers were the set used in a first-round RT-PCR of the TCR CDR3. From the multiplex PCR reads, TCRdb called clonotypes with MiXCR, one entry per CDR3 protein. This sample carries about 290,000 distinct CDR3 sequences, approximately 19% of them seen once, and the ten largest clones take approximately 35%. Active moderate-to-severe ophthalmopathy, Clinical Activity Score at least 3, NOSPECS at least 4, under 3 months' duration. The CDR3 has 16 amino acids. The V and J ends lost 1 base and 1 base respectively, with 13 bases between them. CDR1 MGHDK and CDR2 SYGVNS come from the germline V gene. This clonotype turned up a few times.

The TCR originated in a man aged 45-60 years with Graves' ophthalmopathy. V and J are TRBV25-1 and TRBJ1-1, with D possibly matching TRBD1 (5 bases). The specimen sequenced was blood. The CDR3 sequence: CASSEWAGDGNTEAFF. The CDR3 DNA sequence: TGTGCCAGCAGTGAATGGGCGGGGGATGGGAACACTGAAGCTTTCTTT.